This T cell receptor beta chain was profiled in a study of molecular identifiers for immune sequencing clone quantification. Germline V gives CDR1 SGHTA, CDR2 FQGNSA. CDR3 length: 17 residues. Between the trimmed V and J ends, which lost 3 bases and 0 bases, there was a span of 16 bases. Broader study findings: Whereas naive cells kept under 1% of molecules in clones above 20 RNA copies, such clones held over 99% in effectors.

This clonotype was counted many times. The antigen is not known. TCRdb reprocessed the PCR reads with MiXCR, giving one entry per CDR3 protein. The sample consists of 400,000 to 600,000 distinct CDR3 sequences, approximately 25% of them appearing once. The source of this sequence is a human donor in good health. Some libraries in this study had Jurkat cell RNA spiked in. Sequencing was done on a sample of naive CD8+ T cells from blood, with Jurkat cell RNA spiked in. Subset denoted: FACS-sorted CD8+CD4-CCR7+CD45RA+ naive T cells. The chain couples TRBV7-2 to TRBJ2-3; no clear D. CDR3 sequence: CASSLDDRFTSTDTQYF. CDR3 coding DNA: TGTGCCAGCAGCTTGGACGACCGATTCACTAGCACAGATACGCAGTATTTT.